Listed below are T cell receptor beta chains from one sample, sequenced in a study of blood T cell repertoires in COVID-19. Here immunoSEQ multiplex PCR was the method, and the copy in TCRdb shows in-frame clones only, minus some. The sample lists about 140,000 clones, around three quarters occurring once. The source material was peripheral blood. Receptor source: a man aged 45 to 65 with acute or convalescent COVID-19. The conserved cysteine and the conserved F or W are not part of the CDR3 here.

CDR3aa | j_gene | v_gene
ASSPGAQGSGANVLT | TRBJ2-6 | TRBV7-3
ASSYGGDLAKNIQY | TRBJ2-4 | TRBV11-1
ASSFRGYTEAF | TRBJ1-1 | TRBV11-3
ASSLGRTGNLETQY | TRBJ2-5 | TRBV5-1
ASSLTRNTEAF | TRBJ1-1 | TRBV5-1
ASSTTGGTGNTIY | TRBJ1-3 | TRBV19
ASSPDFGGEQF | TRBJ2-1 | TRBV7-2
ARSLGGGTRDTGELF | TRBJ2-2 | TRBV5-3
ASSLQGGEQF | TRBJ2-1 | TRBV6-5
ASSLEGTGGPDTQY | TRBJ2-3 | TRBV11-3
ASSEGAAGGQGGYT | TRBJ1-2 | TRBV6-1
ASSYELNQPQH | TRBJ1-5 | TRBV6-5
ASSLSTGPNQPQH | TRBJ1-5 | TRBV19
ASSEGQYSGANVLT | TRBJ2-6 | TRBV5-1
ASSEDRGNYGYT | TRBJ1-2 | TRBV9
ASSPGQGHEQF | TRBJ2-1 | TRBV18
ASSIRTSGGTTDTQY | TRBJ2-3 | TRBV9
ASSLGQGAFDTQY | TRBJ2-3 | TRBV5-1
ASRDRGQLGTEAF | TRBJ1-1 | TRBV19
ASSLGGQSNEQF | TRBJ2-1 | TRBV7-8
ASSYGGVTWNTEAF | TRBJ1-1 | TRBV6-5
ASSGQGSYNEQF | TRBJ2-1 | TRBV2
ASSLAGTQPSTDTQY | TRBJ2-3 | TRBV11-3
ASSSPVGGDNSPLH | TRBJ1-6 | TRBV5-1
ASSQEIDRPGGDTQY | TRBJ2-3 | TRBV4-2
ASSVRGMNTEAF | TRBJ1-1 | TRBV2
ASSSSTGRNTGELF | TRBJ2-2 | TRBV11-3
ASSLLPGGATF | TRBJ2-1 | TRBV7-8
AWSRFGTEAF | TRBJ1-1 | TRBV30
AWGAPGGAGQPQH | TRBJ1-5 | TRBV30
ASTGQSTDTQY | TRBJ2-3 | TRBV2
ASSLTRGAPDTQY | TRBJ2-3 | TRBV5-1